These T cell receptor beta chains were read from a single sample in a study of OX40 agonist ivuxolimab in advanced cancers. Profiled with immunoSEQ multiplex PCR; TCRdb holds only in-frame clones, not every one. The sample shows just over 90,000 clones, more than 85% of them seen only once. Here the sequenced sample was CD4+ or CD8+ T cells sorted from blood, taken in a trial of the OX40 agonist ivuxolimab. These receptors all come from an adult with an advanced solid tumor such as melanoma, head and neck, liver or kidney cancer. CDR3s include the opening cysteine and the closing phenylalanine or tryptophan. Fields, in order: J gene, clone size, V gene, D gene, CDR3 DNA, CDR3 protein. D genes are given only for firm matches. Size tells how often a clone was seen (once, few, many) or the class of an expanded clone, and some rows leave it out.

TRBJ2-1 . TRBV4-3 . TGCGCCAGCAGCCAAGGCCACACCAACCAATACAATGAGCAGTTCTTC CASSQGHTNQYNEQFF
TRBJ1-2 . TRBV19 TRBD1 TGTGCCAGTAGTATAGAGACCGGGACAGGGATGACCTATAACTATGGCTACACCTTC CASSIETGTGMTYNYGYTF
TRBJ2-7 . TRBV30 . TGTGCCTGGGGCAAGTATGGAGAGCAGTACTTC CAWGKYGEQYF
TRBJ2-7 once TRBV30 TRBD1 TGTGCCTGGAGTCGAAAAACCGGGACAGGTCGGGCCTACGAGCAGTACTTC CAWSRKTGTGRAYEQYF
TRBJ2-7 . TRBV28 . TGTGCCAGCAGTTCAACCCAGGGTCCGCCGTCCTACGAGCAGTACTTC CASSSTQGPPSYEQYF
TRBJ2-1 . TRBV13 . TGTGCCAGCAGCCCCCGAGAAGGAGGCAATGAGCAGTTCTTC CASSPREGGNEQFF
TRBJ1-5 . TRBV6-6 . TGTGCCAGCAGTCAACTCGGCCCCTTAAGTCAGCCCCAGCATTTT CASSQLGPLSQPQHF
TRBJ2-5 . TRBV19 . TGTGCCAGTAGGCTGCTAGGATCGGAGACCCAGTACTTC CASRLLGSETQYF
TRBJ2-7 . TRBV27 . TGTGCCAGCAGCCCAGTACCGGAACACTACGAGCAGTACTTC CASSPVPEHYEQYF
TRBJ2-7 . TRBV6-5 . TGTGCCAGCAGTTACTCACCGGACAGTTCCTCCTACGAGCAGTACTTC CASSYSPDSSSYEQYF
TRBJ1-1 . TRBV27 TRBD1 TGTGCCAGCAGTATACAGGGGACGAACACTGAAGCTTTCTTT CASSIQGTNTEAFF
TRBJ2-7 . TRBV27 TRBD2 TGTGCCAGCAGGGCCCGATCGGGCGGGGGGTTAGGGGGTTTCGAGCAGTACTTC CASRARSGGGLGGFEQYF
TRBJ2-3 once TRBV13 TRBD2 TGTGCCAGCAGCTCAACCGCCGGGGGGGGGACGCAGTATTTT CASSSTAGGGTQYF
TRBJ2-1 . TRBV13 . TGTGCCAGCAGGGCGGGGTCAAACAATGAGCAGTTCTTC CASRAGSNNEQFF
TRBJ2-1 . TRBV27 TRBD2 TGTGCCAGCAGTTTCGCGGGGGGGAGGAATGAGCAGTTCTTC CASSFAGGRNEQFF
TRBJ2-7 . TRBV10-3 . TGTGCCATCAGTGCCCCTCAGGCCTCCTACGAGCAGTACTTC CAISAPQASYEQYF
TRBJ2-7 once TRBV2 . TGTGCCAGCAGTGACGGCACCTACGAGCAGTACTTC CASSDGTYEQYF
TRBJ1-2 . TRBV9 . TGTGCCAGCAGCGTAGGGGGCCACTATGGCTACACCTTC CASSVGGHYGYTF
TRBJ1-4 . TRBV5-1 . TGCGCCAGCAGCTTGTGGGGACCCACTAATGAAAAACTGTTTTTT CASSLWGPTNEKLFF
TRBJ2-5 . TRBV4-3 . TGCGCCAGCAGCCCCTCTTTTGCGAGGCACCAAGAGACCCAGTACTTC CASSPSFARHQETQYF
TRBJ1-2 . TRBV5-1 TRBD1 TGCGCCAGCAGCCCTACCGGGACAGGGGAAGCTAACTATGGCTACACCTTC CASSPTGTGEANYGYTF
TRBJ2-2 . TRBV2 . TGTGCCAGCAGAAGGACAAGTAACACCGGGGAGCTGTTTTTT CASRRTSNTGELFF
TRBJ2-3 . TRBV6-4 TRBD2 TGTGCCAGCAGTGACTCGCCGCGGGGAGGGGATACGCAGTATTTT CASSDSPRGGDTQYF
TRBJ1-3 . TRBV11-2 . TGTGCCAGCAGCTTAACTCGGTCAGACACCATATATTTT CASSLTRSDTIYF
TRBJ1-2 . TRBV11-2 TRBD1 TGTGCCAGCAGCCAGGGGGGTTTGCAGGGCTACACCTTC CASSQGGLQGYTF
TRBJ1-1 . TRBV6-1 TRBD1 TGTGCCAGCACCCCCCGACAGGGGAACACTGAAGCTTTCTTT CASTPRQGNTEAFF
TRBJ1-3 . TRBV11-2 . TGTGCCTCACTGACAGGTGGAAACACCATATATTTT CASLTGGNTIYF
TRBJ2-7 . TRBV7-2 . TGTGCCAGCAGCTTAGGTGGACCGGGCTACGAGCAGTACTTC CASSLGGPGYEQYF
TRBJ2-2 . TRBV6-5 TRBD2 TGTGCCAGCAGTTACTCGAGCGGGAGCACCGGGGAGCTGTTTTTT CASSYSSGSTGELFF
TRBJ1-5 . TRBV11-2 . TGTGCCAGCAGCTTAGGTAGCAATCAGCCCCAGCATTTT CASSLGSNQPQHF
TRBJ2-6 . TRBV7-3 . TGTGCCAGCAGCTTAACTGGGGGCTCTGGGGCCAACGTCCTGACTTTC CASSLTGGSGANVLTF
TRBJ2-7 . TRBV7-7 . TGTGCTAGCAGCTTAGGCGTGGGAGACGAGCAGTACTTC CASSLGVGDEQYF
TRBJ2-7 once TRBV19 . TGTGCCAGTAGTATGTTCTGGACGAGCTCCTACGAGCAGTACTTC CASSMFWTSSYEQYF
TRBJ2-7 . TRBV28 . TGTGCCAGCAGTTCCTCTCGAGGGCGGGGCTTCTCCTACGAGCAGTACTTC CASSSSRGRGFSYEQYF
TRBJ2-2 . TRBV27 TRBD2 TGTGCCAGCAGTTCCCTAGCGGGAGAGGCGAACACCGGGGAGCTGTTTTTT CASSSLAGEANTGELFF
TRBJ1-5 . TRBV2 . TGTGCCAGCAGTGCGGGTATCCAGACCAATCAGCCCCAGCATTTT CASSAGIQTNQPQHF
TRBJ1-1 . TRBV2 . TGTGCCAGCAAGGAATCCCTGAACACTGAAGCTTTCTTT CASKESLNTEAFF
TRBJ2-1 . TRBV11-2 TRBD2 TGTGCCAGCAGCTTAACTAGCGGGGGGAATGAGCAGTTCTTC CASSLTSGGNEQFF
TRBJ2-7 . TRBV29-1 . TGCAGCGTTGTGAGGGGTACCTACGAGCAGTACTTC CSVVRGTYEQYF
TRBJ2-2 . TRBV2 . TGTGCCAGCAGTGACGGGGGCCCCGGGGAGCTGTTTTTT CASSDGGPGELFF
TRBJ1-5 . TRBV19 TRBD1 TGTGCCAGTAGTACACCCGGGACAGGAACCCCTAGCAATCAGCCCCAGCATTTT CASSTPGTGTPSNQPQHF
TRBJ2-3 . TRBV27 TRBD1 TGTGCCAGCGCGACAGGGGTCGCAGATACGCAGTATTTT CASATGVADTQYF
TRBJ1-1 . TRBV6-6 . TGTGCCAGCAGTTACGGGGGGCCCACTGAAGCTTTCTTT CASSYGGPTEAFF
TRBJ2-5 . TRBV13 TRBD1 TGTGCCAGCTCCGGACAGGCAGGACAAGAGACCCAGTACTTC CASSGQAGQETQYF
TRBJ1-1 . TRBV14 . TGTGCCAGCAGCCCCAGGGGCGCTGAAGCTTTCTTT CASSPRGAEAFF
TRBJ2-1 few TRBV27 . TGTGCCAGCAGTTCCGGGACGTATACCTACAATGAGCAGTTCTTC CASSSGTYTYNEQFF
TRBJ2-3 . TRBV6-1 TRBD1 TGTGCCAGCAGTCCATGGACAGGGGTAGGAGATACGCAGTATTTT CASSPWTGVGDTQYF
TRBJ2-7 . TRBV6-5 . TGTGCCAGCAACCCCACCGAGTTCGCGGCCTACGAGCAGTACTTC CASNPTEFAAYEQYF
TRBJ2-1 . TRBV11-3 . TGTGCCAGCAGCTTACAGGGCCGAAATGAGCAGTTCTTC CASSLQGRNEQFF
TRBJ1-2 . TRBV5-1 TRBD1 TGCGCCAGCAGCGACGGAACAGGGGGCCCTGGCTACACCTTC CASSDGTGGPGYTF
TRBJ2-7 once TRBV5-5 TRBD1 TGTGCCAGCAGCTTGGATCTGAGGACAGGGCTCTACGAGCAGTACTTC CASSLDLRTGLYEQYF
TRBJ1-1 once TRBV5-4 . TGTGCCAGCAGCTTTTTTTCGGGCAATCCGAACACTGAAGCTTTCTTT CASSFFSGNPNTEAFF
TRBJ2-3 . TRBV7-9 . TGTGCCGCTTCGGGGCCCGATACGCAGTATTTT CAASGPDTQYF
TRBJ2-5 . TRBV7-2 . TGTGCCAGCAGCTTCCCCGGAGAGACCCAGTACTTC CASSFPGETQYF
TRBJ1-1 once TRBV4-1 TRBD1 TGCGCCAGCAGCCAACGTGGACAGGGCTCCATGAACACTGAAGCTTTCTTT CASSQRGQGSMNTEAFF
TRBJ1-2 . TRBV2 . TGTGCCAGCAGTGAAGCGGGAAGAGGGTTAGTTGGCTACACCTTC CASSEAGRGLVGYTF
TRBJ1-2 . TRBV9 TRBD1 TGTGCCAGCAGCGTATACCCATTGCGGGACAGGGACCCCGAGGGCTATGGCTACACCTTC CASSVYPLRDRDPEGYGYTF
TRBJ1-2 . TRBV19 . TGTGCCAGTAGTATATTCCTTGGGCTGACAGCAAACTATGGCTACACCTTC CASSIFLGLTANYGYTF
TRBJ2-5 . TRBV10-3 . TGTGCCATCAGTGAGTCCGCGACCCAGTACTTC CAISESATQYF
TRBJ2-4 . TRBV20-1 . TGCAGTGCTAGGAAAAACATTCAGTACTTC CSARKNIQYF